These 28 T cell receptor beta chains were sequenced from one sample in a study of T cell responses to AZD1222 COVID-19 vaccine. Profiling relied on immunoSEQ multiplex PCR, and the TCRdb table lists in-frame clones only, not all of them. The data show roughly 70,000 clones, about 85% seen once. The source material was peripheral blood, sampled 28 days after the second AZD1222 dose. Source of these receptors: an adult who received the AZD1222 COVID-19 vaccine.

V and J are TRBV28 and TRBJ1-2; D is unclear. This CDR3 has 13 residues. The V and J ends lost 6 bases and 4 bases respectively, with 12 bases between them. Germline assignment: CDR1 MDHEN and CDR2 SYDVKM. The CDR3 reads CASSVHGSYGYTF. The DNA of the CDR3 is TGTGCCAGCAGCGTCCATGGGAGCTATGGCTACACCTTC.

V and J are TRBV18 and TRBJ1-1, with D maybe TRBD1 (6 bases). The germline V gene has CDR1 KGHSH and CDR2 LQKENI. Trimming took off 2 bases at V and 8 bases at J, with 12 bases between the two ends. The CDR3 totals 13 residues. CDR3 coding DNA: TGTGCCAGCTCACCAGGAGACAGGCTGGAAGCTTTCTTT. Its protein is CASSPGDRLEAFF.

This chain connects TRBV18 to TRBJ2-1; 7 nucleotides agree with TRBD1. Germline values: CDR1 KGHSH, CDR2 LQKENI. The V and J ends lost 6 bases and 5 bases, in that order; junction bases with no gene match: 10. This CDR3 has 15 amino acids. CDR3 DNA: TGTGCCAGCTCGTTACAGGGGCTTAAAGACAATGAGCAGTTCTTC. This gives the protein CASSLQGLKDNEQFF.

The chain joins TRBV5-1 to TRBJ2-3; 10 nucleotides align to TRBD2. Per the germline V gene, CDR1 is SGHRS and CDR2 is YFSETQ. The CDR3 contains 17 residues. V lost 4 bases to trimming and J lost 1 base; unmatched junction nucleotides: 9. CDR3 in amino acids: CASSTWTSGARTDTQYF. Written as DNA, the CDR3 is TGCGCCAGCAGCACCTGGACTAGCGGAGCCCGCACAGATACGCAGTATTTT.

The sample holds a few counts of this clone. The V and J genes are TRBV2 and TRBJ2-7; 8 bases are a match to TRBD2. Germline-derived CDR1 and CDR2 are SNHLY and FYNNEI. The V segment lost 7 bases and the J segment 7 bases; nucleotides outside the gene matches: 9. The CDR3 consists of 13 residues. This chain's CDR3 is CASMGGRSGEQYF. The CDR3 DNA reads as TGTGCCAGCATGGGCGGGAGGTCTGGTGAGCAGTACTTC.

The chain is built from TRBV27 and TRBJ1-2; 10 bases line up with TRBD1. The CDR3 totals 18 residues. CDR1 and CDR2 from the germline V gene are MNHEY and SMNVEV (reference sequence). After removal of 0 bases from V and 0 bases from J, the junction contained 7 bases not matched to a gene. CDR3: CASSLSPGQGLPNYGYTF. The CDR3 bases are TGTGCCAGCAGTTTATCTCCGGGACAGGGGCTTCCTAACTATGGCTACACCTTC.

V is TRBV5-6 and J is TRBJ2-5, with 9 nucleotides matching TRBD1. Trimming at V came to 3 bases and at J to 5 bases, leaving 5 bases not matched to a gene. CDR3 length equals 14 residues. The germline gives CDR1 SGHDT, CDR2 YYEEEE. As DNA, the CDR3 is TGTGCCAGCAGCTGGGGACAGGGTTTCGAGACCCAGTACTTC. This translates into CASSWGQGFETQYF.

The J gene is TRBJ2-1, the V gene TRBV6-2 or TRBV6-3, with 9 bases matching TRBD2. J gave up 7 bases and V 0 bases, and 1 base lay outside the gene matches. The CDR3 is 14 amino acids. The germline V gene has CDR1 MNHEY and CDR2 SVGEGT. CDR3 sequence reads: CASSYSSGRNEQFF. In nucleotides, the CDR3 is TGTGCCAGCAGTTACTCTAGCGGGAGAAATGAGCAGTTCTTC.

The chain has TRBV11-1 and TRBJ2-2; perhaps TRBD2 as D (6 bases). The germline CDR1 and CDR2 sequences are SGHAT and FQDESV (reference sequence). The CDR3 covers 14 residues. Between the trimmed V and J ends, which lost 3 bases and 4 bases, there was a span of 9 bases. The CDR3 spells CASSLGGGTGELFF. The CDR3 nucleotides read TGTGCCAGCAGCTTGGGAGGCGGCACCGGGGAGCTGTTTTTT.

The V and J genes are TRBV27 and TRBJ2-5, with TRBD1 as a possible D gene (6 bases). The V gene's germline CDR1 is MNHEY and CDR2 SMNVEV (reference sequence). CDR3 length: 15 amino acids. V lost 7 bases to trimming and J lost 2 bases, with 17 bases between them. CDR3 sequence reads: CASTIPGQRQETQYF. The CDR3 nucleotides are TGTGCCAGCACCATCCCTGGACAGCGGCAAGAGACCCAGTACTTC.

V is TRBV29-1 and J is TRBJ1-1; 7 bases fit TRBD1. Germline V gives CDR1 SQVTM, CDR2 ANQGSEA. J gave up 8 bases and V 3 bases, and 9 bases lay outside the gene matches. The CDR3 is 13 amino acids. The CDR3: CSVDVTGSPEAFF. In nucleotides, the CDR3 is TGCAGCGTTGATGTGACAGGGTCCCCCGAAGCTTTCTTT.

V gene TRBV6-5 combines with J gene TRBJ2-3, with a weak D call TRBD1 (5 bases). V gave up 6 bases and J gave up 4 bases, with 8 bases separating them. Germline values: CDR1 MNHEY, CDR2 SVGAGI. This CDR3 region has 12 residues. This CDR3 is CASRGQADTQYF. In nucleotides, the CDR3 is TGTGCCAGCAGGGGGCAGGCAGATACGCAGTATTTT.

As regards this clone: The germline gene is not matched at one end of the junction; a read error may be the cause. The chain couples TRBV19 to TRBJ2-7, with D uncertain. This CDR3 contains 14 residues. Germline assignment: CDR1 LNHDA and CDR2 SQIVND (reference sequence). This CDR3 reads CASSVRRSSYEQYF. The CDR3 region has the DNA TGTGCTAGTAGTGTCCGCAGGAGCTCCTACGAGCAGTACTTC.

The chain couples TRBV10-3 to TRBJ1-1, with no clear D. The CDR3 loop spans 13 amino acids. Trimming stripped 2 bases from V and 1 base from J, with 5 bases between. The germline V gene encodes CDR1 ENHRY and CDR2 SYGVKD. CDR3 amino acids: CAISERQNTEAFF. CDR3 nucleotides: TGTGCCATCAGTGAGCGGCAGAACACTGAAGCTTTCTTT.

This clone was detected once. The chain is built from TRBV5-5 and TRBJ1-5; D gene uncertain. CDR1 is SGHKS and CDR2 is YYEKEE in the germline V gene (reference sequence). V was pared by 6 bases and J by 2 bases, with 15 bases between. CDR3 length: 15 residues. CDR3 amino acids: CASMKSAGGNQPQHF. CDR3 coding DNA: TGTGCCAGCATGAAGTCCGCGGGTGGCAATCAGCCCCAGCATTTT.

V gene TRBV18 combines with J gene TRBJ1-5; a weak D match, TRBD1 (6 bases). Trimming cost V 5 bases and J 1 base, with 18 bases left between them. Germline assignment: CDR1 KGHSH and CDR2 LQKENI. CDR3 length: 17 amino acids. The CDR3 sequence: CASSSSGGRRSNQPQHF. The CDR3, as DNA: TGTGCCAGCTCATCCTCGGGGGGGCGGAGGAGCAATCAGCCCCAGCATTTT.

About this clone itself: Other DNA variants within this sample encode the same CDR3. The V gene is TRBV30, the J gene TRBJ2-3; possible D gene TRBD2, 5 bases. Trimming removed 0 bases from V and 5 bases from J, with 6 bases in between. The CDR3 extends over 12 amino acids. In germline, CDR1 is GTSNPN, CDR2 SVGIG (reference sequence). The CDR3 nucleotides read TGTGCCTGGAGTGTCCGGGGAGATACGCAGTATTTT. Translation: CAWSVRGDTQYF.

The gene calls are TRBV5-1 and TRBJ1-3; D is unclear. CDR1 is SGHRS and CDR2 is YFSETQ in the germline V gene. V gave up 4 bases and J gave up 2 bases, with 10 bases separating them. The CDR3 has 14 amino acids. The CDR3 nucleotides are TGCGCCAGCAGCGGAGGGAGGACTGGAAACACCATATATTTT. It is translated as CASSGGRTGNTIYF.

The V and J genes are TRBV7-8 and TRBJ1-5; 7 nucleotides agree with TRBD1. Losses at the gene ends were 5 bases for V and 4 bases for J; bases not matched to a gene: 11. Germline assignment: CDR1 SGHVS and CDR2 FQNEAQ. The CDR3 sequence is 16 residues long. CDR3 loop: CASSTRQGSGNQPQHF. In DNA, the CDR3 is TGTGCCAGCAGCACAAGACAGGGATCAGGGAATCAGCCCCAGCATTTT.

The chain couples TRBV5-8 to TRBJ1-6; possible D gene TRBD1, 5 bases. The germline gives CDR1 SGHTS, CDR2 YDEGEE. This CDR3 has 14 amino acids. Trimming stripped 0 bases from V and 13 bases from J, with 14 bases between. The CDR3 reads CASSLAGGGKPLHF. The CDR3 DNA is TGTGCCAGCAGCTTGGCCGGGGGAGGGAAGCCCCTCCACTTT.

This clone was detected only once. The V and J genes are TRBV7-2 and TRBJ2-7, with D perhaps matching TRBD2 (6 bases). V was trimmed by 4 bases and J by 2 bases, leaving 15 bases between them. This CDR3 has 15 amino acids. The germline V gene has CDR1 SGHTA and CDR2 FQGNSA. This chain's CDR3 is CASSSTGTAPYEQYF. In DNA form, the CDR3 reads TGTGCCAGCAGCTCGACCGGGACTGCTCCCTACGAGCAGTACTTC.

The chain combines TRBV7-9 with TRBJ1-1; D uncertain. CDR3 length: 13 residues. The V and J ends lost 2 bases and 1 base respectively, with 5 bases between them. CDR1 SEHNR and CDR2 FQNEAQ come from the germline V gene (reference sequence). The CDR3 reads CASSLMTNTEAFF. CDR3 bases: TGTGCCAGCAGCTTAATGACGAACACTGAAGCTTTCTTT.

The sample holds one count of this clone. V gene TRBV7-8 combines with J gene TRBJ2-7; TRBD2 might be the D (5 bases). Germline V gene sequence: CDR1 SGHVS, CDR2 FQNEAQ. This CDR3 has 15 amino acids. V gave up 1 base and J gave up 2 bases, with 12 bases separating them. The DNA of the CDR3 is TGTGCCAGCAGCTTAGGGAGGACGCCAGCCTACGAGCAGTACTTC. Its translation is CASSLGRTPAYEQYF.

The chain is built from TRBV18 and TRBJ1-2, with a tentative D call TRBD1 (5 bases). The CDR3 consists of 14 residues. The V gene's germline CDR1 is KGHSH and CDR2 LQKENI. The V and J ends lost 0 bases and 8 bases respectively, with 13 bases between them. The CDR3 sequence is CASSPPGTEGGYTF. As DNA, the CDR3 is TGTGCCAGCTCACCACCCGGGACGGAGGGGGGCTACACCTTC.

This clone occurred once. The chain has TRBV9 and TRBJ2-7; 7 nucleotides agree with TRBD2. Trimming removed 2 bases from V and 6 bases from J; junction bases left unmatched: 11. The germline V gene encodes CDR1 SGDLS and CDR2 YYNGEE. The CDR3 sequence is 15 residues long. CDR3 amino acids: CASSVMGGPSTEQYF. CDR3 DNA sequence: TGTGCCAGCAGCGTTATGGGAGGGCCTTCGACCGAGCAGTACTTC.

The CDR3 sequence: CASSLEEDGGSYEQYF. Here the CDR3 DNA reads TGTGCCAGCAGCTTAGAGGAGGATGGTGGCTCCTACGAGCAGTACTTC. V is TRBV7-9 and J is TRBJ2-7; D possibly corresponds to TRBD2 (5 bases). The CDR3 is 16 residues long. V gave up 1 base and J gave up 0 bases, with 13 bases separating them. Germline V gene sequence: CDR1 SEHNR, CDR2 FQNEAQ (reference sequence). The whole variable domain, filled in from reference TRBV7-9 and TRBJ2-7, reads DTGVSQNPRHKITKRGQNVTFRCDPISEHNRLYWYRQTLGQGPEFLTYFQNEAQLEKSRLLSDRFSAERPKGSFSTLEIQRTEQGDSAMYLCASSLEEDGGSYEQYFGPGTRLTVT.

As for this clone: Other DNA sequences of this sample code for an identical CDR3. This rearrangement joins TRBV6-5 to TRBJ2-1; 8 bases are shared with TRBD2. J gave up 0 bases and V 2 bases, and 0 bases lay outside the gene matches. Germline V lookup: CDR1 MNHEY, CDR2 SVGAGI. There are 15 residues in the CDR3. In nucleotides, the CDR3 is TGTGCCAGCAGTTACAGCGGGAGCTCCTACAATGAGCAGTTCTTC. Amino acids: CASSYSGSSYNEQFF.

V is TRBV27 and J is TRBJ1-2; TRBD1 matches at 9 bases. Germline lookup yields CDR1 MNHEY and CDR2 SMNVEV (reference sequence). Germline trimming cut 4 bases from V and 6 bases from J; bases unmatched to any gene: 12. The CDR3 has 16 residues. This chain's CDR3 is CASSSRLTQGANGYTF. CDR3 in DNA: TGTGCCAGCAGTTCCCGGCTCACACAGGGGGCGAATGGCTACACCTTC.